Detailed here is one T cell receptor beta chain. It has no known antigen specificity. No per-base quality is available; no much larger clone lies one base away. Library construction relied on 5' RACE. Instrument used: Illumina HiSeq 2000. Template switching added a universal primer binding site, and the final cDNA carried a unique molecular identifier that allowed TCR cDNA molecules to be counted accurately. Specific primers in the conserved constant-segment region were used to synthesize first-strand cDNA for the TCR alpha and beta chains. To control for contamination, each cDNA library was double barcoded with a SMART-Mk sample barcode plus Illumina barcodes. TruSeq adapter sequences along with Illumina sample barcodes were introduced in two successive PCR steps. The Illumina HiSeq platform was used with custom primers to sequence TCR alpha and beta cDNA libraries. Regarding the original processing steps: MiGEC was used to process raw reads and extract unique molecular identifiers, and MiXCR was used to find CDR3 positions. Recombination models were inferred per individual with the repgenHMM and IGoR tools using an EM algorithm. The tcR package in R was used for shared clonotype analysis, with sharing normalized by the product of cloneset sizes. To study raw recombination without the effects of thymic and clonal selection, out-of-frame nonproductive sequences were analyzed. TCRdb trimmed the raw reads at Q25, called clones with MiXCR and kept productive beta chains. When rows share a CDR3 protein, they turn into one entry using the most common DNA and genes. For this entry, the V and J calls and clone size follow TCRdb and not the study's own pipeline. In this sample the table shows fewer than 500,000 distinct CDR3 sequences, roughly 24% of which occur a single time. The biggest ten clones account for about 3% of the sample.

The data were taken from a study of identical twins (dated by TCRdb to 2016 to 2018). Broadly, across the study: To test whether fetal clonotypes persist, this study deep-sequenced TCR alpha and beta repertoires from monozygotic twins, from unrelated adults of various ages, and from cord blood. To rule out contamination, replicate twin experiments were performed at different times with different library preparation protocols.

Every donor in the study was a healthy Caucasian. The twin cohort consisted of three pairs of female monozygotic twins, all aged roughly 18 to 30 years. Positive isolation kits from Invitrogen were used to isolate the CD4+ and CD8+ T cell populations. Broad study findings and their caveats: Conclusions relied on cross-sectional statistical analysis, since the same donors could not be followed over many years. Invariant T cells such as MAIT and iNKT could partly confound zero-insertion analyses, though diverse VJ usage argued against this for most clonotypes. Out-of-frame TCR alpha sequences shared between twins showed an excess of low generation-probability sequences compared with coincidental sharing between unrelated individuals. A weaker excess of twin sharing was found in beta out-of-frame sequences because the signal-to-noise ratio was lowered by fewer shared sequences. Out-of-frame TCR alpha sharing in monozygotic twins was systematically underestimated by recombination models, whereas sharing between unrelated individuals was in agreement with the recombination models. Abundant cord blood beta clonotypes carried fewer insertions; young adult naive repertoires showed a weaker similar trend, while memory repertoires showed none.

V ends up 5 bases short and J 4 bases short, with an unmatched junction base count of 4. Measured from the cysteine to the phenylalanine, the CDR3 is 14 residues long. Only the CDR3 DNA is retained, 42 bases long and in frame from the first base. From the germline V gene, CDR1 is SGHNT and CDR2 is YENEEA. This sample also belongs to another study, concerning T cells expressing NK-cell markers. That second report states: TCR beta-chain repertoires were profiled in sorted CD3+CD56+NKG2C+, CD3+CD56+NKG2C- and CD3+CD56-NKG2C+ T-cell subsets from seven or eight donors. Among the eight sequenced donors, only one was HCMV-seronegative, while the other seven were HCMV-seropositive. To restrict sorting to alphabetaTCR-expressing T cells, an anti-gammadeltaTCR antibody was added in several experiments. In 5 to 7 donors, the dominant CD3+CD56+NKG2C+ clonotypes were found to rank among the top 10 CD8+ clonotypes and to make up about 1.0-7.5% of CD8+ T cells. Those dominant clonotypes were again the most abundant among CD3+CD56-NKG2C+ cells in a few donors, at about 28.3-65%. Whether the expanded NKG2C-expressing T cell clones were specific for HCMV antigens was left unclear. Randomly selected healthy volunteers, three men and five women, were used as the eight sequenced donors. HCMV serostatus was determined by detecting HCMV-specific IgG in serum with a commercial ELISA kit. MIGEC was used to demultiplex reads and group reads by UMI, and MiTCR was used to assemble and quantify clonotypes. To remove erroneous sequences, TCR cDNA sequences were retained only when supported by two or more reads. Downstream repertoire analysis used the tcR package, and clonotypes were matched across fractions by CDR3 nucleotide sequence plus V segment. VDJmatch was used to annotate antigen specificity against VDJdb, with one amino acid substitution allowed in CDR3.

The chain was built from TRBV11-3 and TRBJ2-1; TRBD2 lines up with 8 middle nucleotides. The source of this sequence is a woman aged 18-29 years in good health. The sequencing input was CD4+ T cells sorted from blood. The sequence in DNA is TGTGCCAGCAGCCCGGGAGGGAGATACAATGAGCAGTTCTTC. It specifies CASSPGGRYNEQFF.